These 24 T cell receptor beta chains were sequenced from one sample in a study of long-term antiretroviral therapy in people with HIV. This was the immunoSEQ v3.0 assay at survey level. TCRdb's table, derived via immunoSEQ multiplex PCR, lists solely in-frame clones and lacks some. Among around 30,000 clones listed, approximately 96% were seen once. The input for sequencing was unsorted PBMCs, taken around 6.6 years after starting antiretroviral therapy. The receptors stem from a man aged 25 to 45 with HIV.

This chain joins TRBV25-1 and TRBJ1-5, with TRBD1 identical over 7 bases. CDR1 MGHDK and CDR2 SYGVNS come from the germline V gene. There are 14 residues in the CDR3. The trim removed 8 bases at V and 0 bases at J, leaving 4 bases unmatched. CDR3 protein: CASGDSHSNQPQHF. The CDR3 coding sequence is TGTGCCAGCGGGGACAGTCATAGCAATCAGCCCCAGCATTTT.

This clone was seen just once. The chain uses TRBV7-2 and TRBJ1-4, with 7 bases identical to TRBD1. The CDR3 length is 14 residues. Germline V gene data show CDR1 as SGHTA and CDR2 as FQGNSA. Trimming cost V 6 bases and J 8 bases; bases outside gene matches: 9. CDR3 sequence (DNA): TGTGCCAGCAGGTTCGGGAGGGACAGCGAAAAACTGTTTTTT. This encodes CASRFGRDSEKLFF.

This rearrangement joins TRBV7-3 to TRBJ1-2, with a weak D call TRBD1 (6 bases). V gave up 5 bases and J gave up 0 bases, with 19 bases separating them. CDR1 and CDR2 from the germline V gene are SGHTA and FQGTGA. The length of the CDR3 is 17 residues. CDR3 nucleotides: TGTGCCAGCAGCCCAGGGGTGTCCAGCCTAGCTAACTATGGCTACACCTTC. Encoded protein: CASSPGVSSLANYGYTF.

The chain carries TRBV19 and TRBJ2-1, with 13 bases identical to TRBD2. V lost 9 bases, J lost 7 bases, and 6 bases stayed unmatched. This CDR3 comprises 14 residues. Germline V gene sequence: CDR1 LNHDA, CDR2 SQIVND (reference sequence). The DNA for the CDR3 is TGTGCCAGCCGGACTAGCGGGGGCCTTAATGAGCAGTTCTTC. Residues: CASRTSGGLNEQFF.

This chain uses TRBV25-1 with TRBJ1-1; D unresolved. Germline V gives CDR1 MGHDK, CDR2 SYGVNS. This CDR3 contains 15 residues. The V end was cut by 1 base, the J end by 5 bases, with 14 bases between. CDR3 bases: TGTGCCAGCAGTGAATGGTCCCCTACGAGGACTGAAGCTTTCTTT. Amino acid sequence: CASSEWSPTRTEAFF.

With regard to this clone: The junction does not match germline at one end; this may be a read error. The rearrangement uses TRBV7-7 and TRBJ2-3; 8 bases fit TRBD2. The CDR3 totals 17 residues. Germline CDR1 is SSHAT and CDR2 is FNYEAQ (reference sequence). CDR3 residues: CASSLNSLRGGTDTQYF. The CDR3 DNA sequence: TGTGCTAGCAGCTTAAATTCCCTGCGGGGGGGCACAGATACGCAGTATTTT.

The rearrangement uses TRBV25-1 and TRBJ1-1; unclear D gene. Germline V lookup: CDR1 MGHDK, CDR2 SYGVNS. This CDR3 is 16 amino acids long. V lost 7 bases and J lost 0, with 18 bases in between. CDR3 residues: CASTPRKGRMNTEAFF. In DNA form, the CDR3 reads TGTGCCAGCACCCCCCGTAAGGGCAGAATGAACACTGAAGCTTTCTTT.

In nucleotides, the CDR3 is TGTGCCAGCAGCTTCCAGGCAGGGACGCGCAATGAGCAGTTCTTC. This sequence encodes CASSFQAGTRNEQFF. The V call is TRBV7-8, the J call TRBJ2-1; tentatively, D is TRBD1 or TRBD2 (5 bases each). Germline CDR1 SGHVS, CDR2 FQNEAQ. Trimming shortened V by 3 bases and J by 6 bases, and 15 bases separated the two germline ends. CDR3 size: 15 residues.

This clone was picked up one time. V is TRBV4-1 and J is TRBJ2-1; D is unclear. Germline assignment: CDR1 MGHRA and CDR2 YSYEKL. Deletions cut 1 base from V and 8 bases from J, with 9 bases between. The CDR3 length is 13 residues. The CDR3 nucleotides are TGCGCCAGCAGCCAAGGAAGGTTTGATGAGCAGTTCTTC. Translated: CASSQGRFDEQFF.

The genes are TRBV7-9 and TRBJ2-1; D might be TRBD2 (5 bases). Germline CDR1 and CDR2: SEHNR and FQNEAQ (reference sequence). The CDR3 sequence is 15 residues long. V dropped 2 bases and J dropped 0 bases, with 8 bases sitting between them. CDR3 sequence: CASSLPGSSYNEQFF. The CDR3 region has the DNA TGTGCCAGCAGCTTACCGGGATCCTCCTACAATGAGCAGTTCTTC.

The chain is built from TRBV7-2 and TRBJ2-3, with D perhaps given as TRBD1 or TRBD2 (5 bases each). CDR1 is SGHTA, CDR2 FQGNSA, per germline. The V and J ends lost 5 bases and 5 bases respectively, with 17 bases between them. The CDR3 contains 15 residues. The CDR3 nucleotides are TGTGCCAGCAGCCCCGCAGGGAGCTGGGGAGATACGCAGTATTTT. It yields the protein CASSPAGSWGDTQYF.

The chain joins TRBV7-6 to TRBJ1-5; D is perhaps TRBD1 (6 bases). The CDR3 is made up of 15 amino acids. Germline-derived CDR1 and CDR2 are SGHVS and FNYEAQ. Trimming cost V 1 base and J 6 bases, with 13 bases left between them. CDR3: CASSLGRGEGQPQHF. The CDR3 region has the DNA TGTGCCAGCAGCTTAGGCAGGGGAGAAGGTCAGCCCCAGCATTTT.

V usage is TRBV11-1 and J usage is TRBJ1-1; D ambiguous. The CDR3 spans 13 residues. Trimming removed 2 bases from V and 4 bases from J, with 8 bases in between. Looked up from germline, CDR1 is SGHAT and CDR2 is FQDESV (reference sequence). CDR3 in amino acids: CASSLLPRTEAFF. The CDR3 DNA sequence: TGTGCCAGCAGCTTACTGCCGCGCACTGAAGCTTTCTTT.

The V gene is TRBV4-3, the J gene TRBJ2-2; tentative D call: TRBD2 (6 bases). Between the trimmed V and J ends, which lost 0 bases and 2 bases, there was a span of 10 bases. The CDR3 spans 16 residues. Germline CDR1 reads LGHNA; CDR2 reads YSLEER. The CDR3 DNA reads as TGCGCCAGCAGCCAAGATTGGGCGGGAAACACCGGGGAGCTGTTTTTT. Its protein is CASSQDWAGNTGELFF.

The CDR3 loop reads CASSLDRSPSYTF. The CDR3 DNA reads TGTGCCAGCAGCTTAGATCGGTCTCCTAGCTACACCTTC. The genes are TRBV11-2 and TRBJ1-2; D is uncertain. There are 13 residues in the CDR3. Trimming removed 0 bases at V and 9 bases at J, with 11 bases between. Germline V gene sequence: CDR1 SGHAT, CDR2 FQNNGV. The full variable domain, its missing parts supplied by reference TRBV11-2 and TRBJ1-2, is EAGVAQSPRYKIIEKRQSVAFWCNPISGHATLYWYQQILGQGPKLLIQFQNNGVVDDSQLPKDRFSAERLKGVDSTLKIQPAKLEDSAVYLCASSLDRSPSYTFGSGTRLTVV.

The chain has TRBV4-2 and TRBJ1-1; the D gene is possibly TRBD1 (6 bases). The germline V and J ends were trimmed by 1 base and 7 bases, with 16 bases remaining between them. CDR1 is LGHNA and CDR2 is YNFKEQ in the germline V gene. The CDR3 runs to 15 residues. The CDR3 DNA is TGTGCCAGCAGCCAAGTAAGGGGGGCGAGGAATGAAGCTTTCTTT. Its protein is CASSQVRGARNEAFF.

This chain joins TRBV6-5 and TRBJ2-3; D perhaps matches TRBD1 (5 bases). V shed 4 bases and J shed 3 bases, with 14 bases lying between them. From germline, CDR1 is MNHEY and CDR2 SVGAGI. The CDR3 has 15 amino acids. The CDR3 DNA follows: TGTGCCAGCAGTTCTGGCCCCCCAGGGACAGATACGCAGTATTTT. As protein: CASSSGPPGTDTQYF.

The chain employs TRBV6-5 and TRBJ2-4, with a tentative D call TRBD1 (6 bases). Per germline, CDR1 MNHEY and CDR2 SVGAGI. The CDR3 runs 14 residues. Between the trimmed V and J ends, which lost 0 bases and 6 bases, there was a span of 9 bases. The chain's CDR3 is CASSYSPGVNIQYF. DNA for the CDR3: TGTGCCAGCAGTTACTCTCCAGGGGTAAACATTCAGTACTTC.

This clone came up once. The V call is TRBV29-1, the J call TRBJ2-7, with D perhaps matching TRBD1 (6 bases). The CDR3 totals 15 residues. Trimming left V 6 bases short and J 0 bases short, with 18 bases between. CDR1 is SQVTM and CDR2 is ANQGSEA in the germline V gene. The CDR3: CSVVGTLPSSYEQYF. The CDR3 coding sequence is TGCAGCGTCGTCGGGACACTTCCGAGCTCCTACGAGCAGTACTTC.

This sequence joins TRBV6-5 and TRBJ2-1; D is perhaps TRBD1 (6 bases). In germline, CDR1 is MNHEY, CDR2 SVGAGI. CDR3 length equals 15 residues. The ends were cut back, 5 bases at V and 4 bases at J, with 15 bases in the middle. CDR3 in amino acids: CASSPTGGPYNEQFF. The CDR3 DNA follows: TGTGCCAGCAGTCCCACTGGGGGCCCTTACAATGAGCAGTTCTTC.

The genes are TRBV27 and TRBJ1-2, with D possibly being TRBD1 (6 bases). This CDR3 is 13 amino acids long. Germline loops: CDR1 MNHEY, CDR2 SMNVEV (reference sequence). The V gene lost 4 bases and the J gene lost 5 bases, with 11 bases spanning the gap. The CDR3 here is CASSWDISYGYTF. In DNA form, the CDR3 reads TGTGCCAGCAGTTGGGACATCAGTTATGGCTACACCTTC.

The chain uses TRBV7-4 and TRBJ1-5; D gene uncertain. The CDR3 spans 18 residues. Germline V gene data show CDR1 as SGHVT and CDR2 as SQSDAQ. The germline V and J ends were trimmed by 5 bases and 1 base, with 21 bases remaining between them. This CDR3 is CASSPRAGQAESNQPQHF. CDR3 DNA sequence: TGTGCCAGCAGCCCCCGAGCTGGGCAGGCAGAGAGCAATCAGCCCCAGCATTTT.

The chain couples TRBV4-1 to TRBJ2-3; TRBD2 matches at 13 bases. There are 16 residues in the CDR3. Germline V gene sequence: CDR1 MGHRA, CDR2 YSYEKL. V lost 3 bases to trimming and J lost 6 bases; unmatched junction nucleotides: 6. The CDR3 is CASSHAGLAGADTQYF. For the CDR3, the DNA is TGCGCCAGCAGCCATGCCGGACTAGCGGGAGCTGATACGCAGTATTTT.

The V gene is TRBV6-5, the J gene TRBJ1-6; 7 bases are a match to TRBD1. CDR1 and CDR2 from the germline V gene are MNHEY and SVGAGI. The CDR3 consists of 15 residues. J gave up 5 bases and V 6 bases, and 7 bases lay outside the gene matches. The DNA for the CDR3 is TGTGCCAGCAGGCAGCTGACAGGGAATAATTCACCCCTCCACTTT. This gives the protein CASRQLTGNNSPLHF.